A selection of T cell receptor beta chains follows, all from one sample in a study of cytomegalovirus exposure and HLA in healthy donors. Libraries were prepared by immunoSEQ multiplex PCR; TCRdb keeps only in-frame clonotypes and omits some of them. The profile shows around 100,000 clones, approximately 95% of them singletons. Sequencing was performed on PBMCs. The receptors were sampled from a woman under 30 in good health and CMV-seronegative. CDR3s include the opening cysteine and the closing phenylalanine or tryptophan. The D gene is left open where the match is weak. Not every row has a clone size; where given, it reads once, few, many or a size class.

J gene,D gene,V gene,clone size,CDR3 protein,CDR3 DNA
TRBJ1-5,-,TRBV27,once,CASSSAREWQPQHF,TGTGCCAGCAGTTCAGCCAGGGAATGGCAGCCCCAGCATTTT
TRBJ2-1,TRBD1,TRBV11-3,-,CASREGQEVNEQFF,TGTGCCAGCAGAGAGGGACAGGAGGTCAATGAGCAGTTCTTC
TRBJ2-1,TRBD2,TRBV5-4,-,CASSGGSPYNEQFF,TGTGCCAGCTCAGGCGGGAGCCCCTACAATGAGCAGTTCTTC
TRBJ1-2,-,TRBV11-2,-,CASSFNRAQIGSGYTF,TGTGCCAGCAGCTTCAACAGGGCCCAGATTGGTTCTGGCTACACCTTC
TRBJ1-3,-,TRBV25-1,-,CASRDNSGNTIYF,TGTGCCAGCAGGGACAACTCTGGAAACACCATATATTTT
TRBJ2-1,-,TRBV9,-,CASSVFRLDHEQFF,TGTGCCAGCAGCGTATTCCGACTTGATCATGAGCAGTTCTTC
TRBJ2-3,-,TRBV10-2,-,CASSESPSSRFLTDTQYF,TGCGCCAGCAGTGAGTCCCCTTCTAGTAGGTTCCTCACAGATACGCAGTATTTT
TRBJ1-1,TRBD1,TRBV9,-,CASSVGTGQDPNTEAFF,TGTGCCAGCAGCGTGGGGACGGGACAGGACCCGAACACTGAAGCTTTCTTT
TRBJ1-1,-,TRBV5-1,-,CASSLGRGEAFF,TGCGCCAGCAGCTTGGGGAGGGGTGAGGCTTTCTTT
TRBJ2-1,TRBD1,TRBV11-2,once,CASSLAATGMTSEQFF,TGTGCCAGCAGCTTAGCAGCGACAGGGATGACGTCCGAGCAGTTCTTC
TRBJ1-2,-,TRBV7-9,few,CASSPSGGIYGYTF,TGTGCCAGCAGCCCCTCGGGGGGAATCTATGGCTACACCTTC
TRBJ1-2,TRBD1,TRBV6-1,-,CASSALPGTAYGYTF,TGTGCCAGCAGTGCTTTACCCGGGACAGCCTATGGCTACACCTTC
TRBJ1-1,-,TRBV19,-,CASSPKGYNTEAFF,TGTGCCAGTAGCCCTAAGGGGTACAACACTGAAGCTTTCTTT
TRBJ2-1,TRBD2,TRBV29-1,-,CSVDGEGRVGGNEQFF,TGCAGCGTTGATGGGGAGGGGCGAGTTGGGGGGAATGAGCAGTTCTTC
TRBJ1-3,TRBD1,TRBV5-6,-,CASSLEQGANTIYF,TGTGCCAGCAGCTTGGAACAGGGGGCCAACACCATATATTTT
TRBJ2-1,-,TRBV11-2,once,CASSLGLLNEQFF,TGTGCCAGCAGCCTGGGACTTCTAAATGAGCAGTTCTTC
TRBJ2-3,-,TRBV19,-,CASSFQGFEDTQYF,TGTGCCAGTAGTTTCCAGGGTTTCGAGGATACGCAGTATTTT
TRBJ2-5,TRBD2,TRBV27,-,CASSIGLAGRETQYF,TGTGCCAGCTCCATAGGACTAGCGGGTCGGGAGACCCAGTACTTC
TRBJ2-7,TRBD2,TRBV18,once,CASSLFVTGGNSYEQYF,TGTGCCAGCTCACTCTTCGTGACGGGAGGGAACTCCTACGAGCAGTACTTC
TRBJ2-7,-,TRBV5-1,-,CASRAQTYEQYF,TGCGCCAGCAGGGCCCAAACCTACGAGCAGTACTTC
TRBJ2-1,TRBD1,TRBV11-2,once,CASTHSGQGQQGLFF,TGTGCCAGCACCCACTCAGGACAGGGCCAACAAGGGCTGTTCTTC
TRBJ1-3,-,TRBV6-1,-,CATVTSVGNTIYF,TGTGCCACCGTTACGTCGGTTGGAAACACCATATATTTT
TRBJ1-5,-,TRBV7-2,-,CASSLQGGNQPQHF,TGTGCCAGCAGCCTGCAGGGCGGCAATCAGCCCCAGCATTTT
TRBJ2-2,TRBD1,TRBV19,-,CASSPSLGQGRLYNPGELFF,TGTGCCAGTAGCCCCTCCCTGGGACAGGGGCGATTATATAATCCCGGGGAGCTGTTTTTT
TRBJ1-2,-,TRBV7-9,-,CASSPIAGGGYGYTF,TGTGCCAGCAGCCCGATAGCGGGGGGCGGCTATGGCTACACCTTC
TRBJ1-4,-,TRBV19,once,CASSAHPTRVEKLFF,TGTGCCAGTAGTGCCCACCCGACCCGGGTCGAAAAACTGTTTTTT
TRBJ1-3,-,TRBV18,-,CASARSPDSGNTIYF,TGTGCCAGCGCCAGGTCCCCGGACAGCGGAAACACCATATATTTT
TRBJ2-2,TRBD2,TRBV6-1,few,CASSVRLAGDPGELFF,TGTGCCAGCAGTGTCCGACTAGCGGGAGATCCCGGGGAGCTGTTTTTT
TRBJ2-2,-,TRBV19,-,CASQNLRGSYTGELFF,TGTGCCAGTCAGAATCTCCGGGGGAGTTACACCGGGGAGCTGTTTTTT
TRBJ1-1,-,TRBV11-3,-,CASSFLTSAEAFF,TGTGCCAGCAGCTTCTTAACTTCGGCTGAAGCTTTCTTT
TRBJ2-7,TRBD2,TRBV19,-,CASRNLAGGPGEQYF,TGTGCCAGTAGGAACTTAGCGGGAGGGCCTGGCGAGCAGTACTTC
TRBJ2-1,TRBD2,TRBV7-9,-,CASSFLVAGENEQFF,TGTGCCAGCAGCTTTTTGGTAGCGGGGGAAAATGAGCAGTTCTTC
TRBJ2-2,-,TRBV4-1,-,CASSSRGGRTGELFF,TGCGCCAGCAGCTCCCGGGGAGGTCGAACCGGGGAGCTGTTTTTT
TRBJ1-2,TRBD1,TRBV7-9,-,CASSLYYRQGNGYTF,TGTGCCAGCAGCTTATATTATCGACAGGGGAATGGCTACACCTTC